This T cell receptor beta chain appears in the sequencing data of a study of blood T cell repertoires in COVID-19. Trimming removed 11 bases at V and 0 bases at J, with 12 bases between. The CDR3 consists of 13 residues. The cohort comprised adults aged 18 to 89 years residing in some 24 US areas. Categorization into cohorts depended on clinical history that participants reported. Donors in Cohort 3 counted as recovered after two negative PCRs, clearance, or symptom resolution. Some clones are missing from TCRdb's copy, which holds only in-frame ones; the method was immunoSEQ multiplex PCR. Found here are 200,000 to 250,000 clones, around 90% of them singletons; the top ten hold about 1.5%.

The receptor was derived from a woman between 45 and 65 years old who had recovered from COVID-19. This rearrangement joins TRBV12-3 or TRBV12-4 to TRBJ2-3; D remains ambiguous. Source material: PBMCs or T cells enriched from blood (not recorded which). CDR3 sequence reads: CAVRPSSTDTQYF. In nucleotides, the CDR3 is TGTGCCGTCAGGCCTTCTAGCACAGATACGCAGTATTTT.